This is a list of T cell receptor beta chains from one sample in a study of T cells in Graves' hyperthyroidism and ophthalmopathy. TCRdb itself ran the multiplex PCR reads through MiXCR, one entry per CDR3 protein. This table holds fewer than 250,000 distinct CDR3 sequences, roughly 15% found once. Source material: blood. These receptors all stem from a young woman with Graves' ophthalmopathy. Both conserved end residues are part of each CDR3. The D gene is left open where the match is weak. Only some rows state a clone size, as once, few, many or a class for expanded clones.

TGTGCCAGCAGCTTGGCCCACGAGCAGTACTTC	CASSLAHEQYF	.	TRBV11-2	TRBJ2-7	many
TGTGCCAGCAGTTTAGGGTTGGCGGTTTATGGCTACACCTTC	CASSLGLAVYGYTF	.	TRBV12-3/TRBV12-4	TRBJ1-2	many
TGTGCCAGCAGCTTAGGGGACAGGAGGAGCGGAGAGACCCAGTACTTC	CASSLGDRRSGETQYF	TRBD1	TRBV7-2	TRBJ2-5	many
TGTGCCAGCAGTTTTAGCACTAGCGGGGGTGGCACAGATACGCAGTATTTT	CASSFSTSGGGTDTQYF	TRBD2	TRBV27	TRBJ2-3	many
TGTGCCAGCAGTTTGACAGGACGCAATCAGCCCCAGCATTTT	CASSLTGRNQPQHF	.	TRBV12-3/TRBV12-4	TRBJ1-5	many
TGTGCCAGCAGCTTGGGGGACGCGGTAAGCCCCCAGCATTTT	CASSLGDAVSPQHF	.	TRBV11-2	TRBJ1-5	many
TGTGCTAGCAGCCTCGACAGGGTGGAGACCCAGTACTTC	CASSLDRVETQYF	TRBD1	TRBV7-7	TRBJ2-5	.
TGTGCCAGCAGGGGATATGGCTACACCTTC	CASRGYGYTF	.	TRBV6-2/TRBV6-3	TRBJ1-2	many
TGCAGTGCTAGTTCCCGGCAGGGGCTTAACTATGGCTACACCTTC	CSASSRQGLNYGYTF	.	TRBV20-1	TRBJ1-2	.
TGCGCCAGCAGCCATATCCTTAGGCGTAGCAATCAGCCCCAGCATTTT	CASSHILRRSNQPQHF	.	TRBV11-2	TRBJ1-5	.
TGTGCCAGCTCACCAGGGACTAGCGGGAGGGCGGTTGAGCAGTTCTTC	CASSPGTSGRAVEQFF	TRBD2	TRBV18	TRBJ2-1	.
TGTGCCAGCAGCTTAAGGTCTAGCGGGAGAGACGTCCACGAGCAGTACTTC	CASSLRSSGRDVHEQYF	TRBD2	TRBV7-9	TRBJ2-7	many
TGTGCCATCCCATACACCTTCGACACCGGGGAGCTGTTTTTT	CAIPYTFDTGELFF	.	TRBV12-3/TRBV12-4	TRBJ2-2	.
TGCAGCGTTGACAGTTATGGCTACACCTTC	CSVDSYGYTF	.	TRBV29-1	TRBJ1-2	many
.	CASSFGSGKLFF	.	TRBV28	TRBJ1-4	many
TGTGCCACCAGTGACCGGACTGCAAAATATGGGGGTGAGCAGTTCTTC	CATSDRTAKYGGEQFF	.	TRBV24-1	TRBJ2-1	many
TGTGCCAGCCGACAGGCCTATAATTCACCCCTCCACTTT	CASRQAYNSPLHF	.	TRBV28	TRBJ1-6	many
TGTGCCAGCAGCGTAGATCTAGCGGGGGGTTTCTATGAGCAGTTCTTC	CASSVDLAGGFYEQFF	TRBD2	TRBV9	TRBJ2-1	many
TGTGCCAACAGTCGACATGGACAGGGGGCATGGAATGAGCAGTTCTTC	CANSRHGQGAWNEQFF	TRBD1	TRBV28	TRBJ2-1	.
TGTGCCAGCAGCTTCCCCGATGGTAGCGGGGGGGTTTCCTACAATGAGCAGTTCTTC	CASSFPDGSGGVSYNEQFF	TRBD2	TRBV7-9	TRBJ2-1	many
TGCGCCAGCAGCCTGGGTCCGGGACTAATCTACAATGAGCAGTTCTTC	CASSLGPGLIYNEQFF	TRBD2	TRBV4-3	TRBJ2-1	many
TGTGCCAGCAGCCCTGGTAGCGGGAGGGTCGCAGATACGCAGTATTTT	CASSPGSGRVADTQYF	TRBD2	TRBV9	TRBJ2-3	.
TGTGCCAGCAGCTCTACGGTCCGGGGGACTGGGGCCAACGTCCTGACTTTC	CASSSTVRGTGANVLTF	.	TRBV7-2	TRBJ2-6	many
TGCAGCGTTGAAGAGCGGGGGGTTGCCTACGAGCAGTACTTC	CSVEERGVAYEQYF	TRBD2	TRBV29-1	TRBJ2-7	many
TGTGCCAGCAGTTTCAGTGGGGGGGGACACAATGAGCAGTTCTTC	CASSFSGGGHNEQFF	TRBD2	TRBV28	TRBJ2-1	.
TGTGCCAGCACCCTTACCAGGGGGCGCGGCTATGGCTACACCTTC	CASTLTRGRGYGYTF	TRBD1	TRBV28	TRBJ1-2	.
TGTGCCAGCAGTCGTCGTAGCGGATTCACAGATACGCAGTATTTT	CASSRRSGFTDTQYF	.	TRBV28	TRBJ2-3	.
TGTGCCAGTAGCCCGGGGCCCCAGGGGGACGATTATTTCACTGAAGCTTTCTTT	CASSPGPQGDDYFTEAFF	TRBD1	TRBV19	TRBJ1-1	few
TGTGCCAGCAGCGCTCCAAGACAGGGAATGAACACTGAAGCTTTCTTT	CASSAPRQGMNTEAFF	TRBD1	TRBV9	TRBJ1-1	many
TGTGCCAGCAGTAAACGGCGGAGGCCCTACGAGCAGTACTTC	CASSKRRRPYEQYF	.	TRBV6-1	TRBJ2-7	many
TGTGCCACCACCGGGACAGGGCGCCGCGGTGGCTATGGCTACACCTTC	CATTGTGRRGGYGYTF	TRBD1	TRBV12-3/TRBV12-4	TRBJ1-2	.
TGTGCCAGCGGGCTAAGGAGCTCCTACAATGAGCAGTTCTTC	CASGLRSSYNEQFF	.	TRBV27	TRBJ2-1	many
TGTGCCAGCAGCCCAACCGCGGGGGGGATCACTGAAGCTTTCTTT	CASSPTAGGITEAFF	.	TRBV7-8	TRBJ1-1	many
TGTGCCAGCAGTTTAGAAGGACAGCCGTATAACTATGGCTACACCTTC	CASSLEGQPYNYGYTF	.	TRBV28	TRBJ1-2	many
TGTGCCAGCAGCTTAGTACCGGACGGCGATACCCAGGACTATGGCTACACCTTC	CASSLVPDGDTQDYGYTF	.	TRBV7-6	TRBJ1-2	.
TGCAGTGCACCACCGGGCCGCCGGAGCTCAGCTAGCACAGATACGCAGTATTTT	CSAPPGRRSSASTDTQYF	.	TRBV20-1	TRBJ2-3	.
TGTGCCAGCAGCTTGGGAGTATTGGAGAACACCGGGGAGCTGTTTTTT	CASSLGVLENTGELFF	.	TRBV5-4	TRBJ2-2	few
TGCGCCAGCAGCTTGGACCAGGGGACAGGCTACACCTTC	CASSLDQGTGYTF	.	TRBV5-1	TRBJ1-2	many
TGTGCCAGCAGTGGGACTCTTGGAAACACCATATATTTT	CASSGTLGNTIYF	.	TRBV2	TRBJ1-3	many
TGCGCCAGCATTCGAGCGGACAGGGATGAAAAACTGTTTTTT	CASIRADRDEKLFF	TRBD1	TRBV10-2	TRBJ1-4	many
TGCGCCAGCAGCCAAGGGACTAGCGGGAGGTATGAGCAGTTCTTC	CASSQGTSGRYEQFF	TRBD2	TRBV4-3	TRBJ2-1	few
TGTGCCAGCAGTTTAATGGCTAGCACAGATACGCAGTATTTT	CASSLMASTDTQYF	.	TRBV27	TRBJ2-3	many
TGCGCCAGCAGCCAAGAGCGACAGAGCTCCTACGAGCAGTACTTC	CASSQERQSSYEQYF	.	TRBV4-3	TRBJ2-7	many
TGTGCCAGCAGCTTGAGGGGACTAGCGGCCCTAAGCTCCTACAATGAGCAGTTCTTC	CASSLRGLAALSSYNEQFF	TRBD2	TRBV5-8	TRBJ2-1	many
TGTGCCAGCAGTAAAACAGGGGATAGCAATCAGCCCCAGCATTTT	CASSKTGDSNQPQHF	TRBD1	TRBV12-3/TRBV12-4	TRBJ1-5	many